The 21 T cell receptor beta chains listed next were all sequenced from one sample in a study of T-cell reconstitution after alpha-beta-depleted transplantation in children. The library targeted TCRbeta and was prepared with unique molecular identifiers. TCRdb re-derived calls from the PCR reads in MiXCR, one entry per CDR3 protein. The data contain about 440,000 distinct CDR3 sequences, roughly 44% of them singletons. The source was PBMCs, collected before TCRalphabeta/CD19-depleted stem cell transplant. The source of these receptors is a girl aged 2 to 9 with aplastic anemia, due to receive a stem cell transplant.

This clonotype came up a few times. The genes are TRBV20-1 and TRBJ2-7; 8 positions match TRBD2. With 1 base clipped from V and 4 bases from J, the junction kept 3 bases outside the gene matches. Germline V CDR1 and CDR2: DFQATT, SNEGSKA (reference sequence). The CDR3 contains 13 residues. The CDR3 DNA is TGCAGTGCTAGAGGGGGACTAGAATACGAGCAGTACTTC. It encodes CSARGGLEYEQYF.

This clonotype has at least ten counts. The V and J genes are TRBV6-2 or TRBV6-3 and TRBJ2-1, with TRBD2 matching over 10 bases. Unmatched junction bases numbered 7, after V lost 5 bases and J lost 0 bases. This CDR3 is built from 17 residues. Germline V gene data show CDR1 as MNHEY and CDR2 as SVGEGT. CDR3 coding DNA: TGTGCCAGCAGTCCGCGGACTAGCGGAACCTCCTACAATGAGCAGTTCTTC. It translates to CASSPRTSGTSYNEQFF.

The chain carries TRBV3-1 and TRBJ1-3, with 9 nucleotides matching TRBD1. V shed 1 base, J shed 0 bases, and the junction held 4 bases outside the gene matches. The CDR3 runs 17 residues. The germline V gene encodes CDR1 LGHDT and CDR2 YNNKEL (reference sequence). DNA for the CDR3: TGTGCCAGCAGCCAAGTAACGACAGGGGGCTCTGGAAACACCATATATTTT. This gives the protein CASSQVTTGGSGNTIYF.

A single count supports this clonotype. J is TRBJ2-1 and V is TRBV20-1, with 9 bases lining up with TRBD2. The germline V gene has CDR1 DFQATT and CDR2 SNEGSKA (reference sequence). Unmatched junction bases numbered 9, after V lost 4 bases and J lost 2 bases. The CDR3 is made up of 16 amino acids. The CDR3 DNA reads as TGCAGTGCTATTAAGAGTAGCGGGGGCACCTACAATGAGCAGTTCTTC. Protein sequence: CSAIKSSGGTYNEQFF.

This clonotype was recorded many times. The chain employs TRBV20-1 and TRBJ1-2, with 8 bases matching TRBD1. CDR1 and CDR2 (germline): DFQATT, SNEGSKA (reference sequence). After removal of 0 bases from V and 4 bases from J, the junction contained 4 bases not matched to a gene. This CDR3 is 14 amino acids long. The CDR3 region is CSAREPGQAYGYTF. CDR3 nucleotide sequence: TGCAGTGCTAGAGAGCCGGGACAGGCCTATGGCTACACCTTC.

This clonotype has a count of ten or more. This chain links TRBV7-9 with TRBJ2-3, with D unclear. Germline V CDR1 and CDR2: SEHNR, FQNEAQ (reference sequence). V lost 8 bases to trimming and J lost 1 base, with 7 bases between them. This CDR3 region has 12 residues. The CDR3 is CASGRGTDTQYF. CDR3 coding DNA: TGTGCCAGCGGTCGGGGCACAGATACGCAGTATTTT.

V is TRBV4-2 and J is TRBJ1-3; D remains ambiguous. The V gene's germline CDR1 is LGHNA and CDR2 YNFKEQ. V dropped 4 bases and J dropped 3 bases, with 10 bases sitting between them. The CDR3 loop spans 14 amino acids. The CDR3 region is CASSRPNGGNTIYF. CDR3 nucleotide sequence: TGTGCCAGCAGCCGCCCGAACGGTGGAAACACCATATATTTT.

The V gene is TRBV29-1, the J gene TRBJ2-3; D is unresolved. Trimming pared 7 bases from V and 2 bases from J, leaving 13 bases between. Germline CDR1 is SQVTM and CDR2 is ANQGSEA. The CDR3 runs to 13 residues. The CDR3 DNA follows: TGCAGCGGTCCCTCGCGGTACACAGATACGCAGTATTTT. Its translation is CSGPSRYTDTQYF.

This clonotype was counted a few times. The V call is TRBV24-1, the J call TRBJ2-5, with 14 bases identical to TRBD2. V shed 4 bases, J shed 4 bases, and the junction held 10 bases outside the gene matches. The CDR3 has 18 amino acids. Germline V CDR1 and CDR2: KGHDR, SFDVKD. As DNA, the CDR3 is TGTGCCACCAGTGACCGGACTAGCGGGAGGATTAGAGGAGAGACCCAGTACTTC. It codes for CATSDRTSGRIRGETQYF.

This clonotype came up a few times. CDR3 amino acids: CSVRTGSSYEQYF. The CDR3 nucleotides are TGCAGCGTTCGGACAGGGAGCTCCTACGAGCAGTACTTC. The rearrangement links TRBV29-1 to TRBJ2-7; 8 nucleotides align to TRBD1. After removal of 5 bases from V and 0 bases from J, the junction contained 3 bases not matched to a gene. The CDR3 is 13 amino acids. The V gene's germline CDR1 is SQVTM and CDR2 ANQGSEA.

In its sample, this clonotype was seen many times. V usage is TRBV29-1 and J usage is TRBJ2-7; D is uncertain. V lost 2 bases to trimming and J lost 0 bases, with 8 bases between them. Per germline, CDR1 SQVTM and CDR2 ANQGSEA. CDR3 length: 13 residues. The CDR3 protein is CSVENPSSYEQYF. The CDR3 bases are TGCAGCGTTGAAAACCCAAGCTCCTACGAGCAGTACTTC.

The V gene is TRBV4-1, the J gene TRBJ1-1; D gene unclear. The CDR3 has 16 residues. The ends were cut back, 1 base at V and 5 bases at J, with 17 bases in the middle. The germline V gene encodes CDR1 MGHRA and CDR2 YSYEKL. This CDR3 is CASSQGALGERTEAFF. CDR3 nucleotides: TGCGCCAGCAGCCAAGGCGCCCTTGGTGAGAGAACTGAAGCTTTCTTT.

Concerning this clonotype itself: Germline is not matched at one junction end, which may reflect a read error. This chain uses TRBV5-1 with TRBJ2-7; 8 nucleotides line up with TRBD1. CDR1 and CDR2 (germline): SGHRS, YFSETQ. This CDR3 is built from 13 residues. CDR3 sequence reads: CASSGDRTYEQNF. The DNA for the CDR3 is TGCGCCAGCAGCGGGGACAGGACCTACGAGCAGAACTTC.

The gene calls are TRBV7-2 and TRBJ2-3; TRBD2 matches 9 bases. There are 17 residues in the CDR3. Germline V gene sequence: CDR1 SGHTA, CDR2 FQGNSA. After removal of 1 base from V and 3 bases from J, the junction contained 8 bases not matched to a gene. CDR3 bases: TGTGCCAGCAGCTTAGTCGGCGGGGGGGCCTGGACAGATACGCAGTATTTT. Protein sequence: CASSLVGGGAWTDTQYF.

CDR3 region: CSARVRELQPQHF. In DNA, the CDR3 is TGCAGTGCTAGGGTCCGGGAATTACAGCCCCAGCATTTT. The rearrangement links TRBV20-1 to TRBJ1-5; D not resolved. From germline, CDR1 is DFQATT and CDR2 SNEGSKA (reference sequence). The CDR3 contains 13 residues. Trimming left V 3 bases short and J 7 bases short, with 13 bases between.

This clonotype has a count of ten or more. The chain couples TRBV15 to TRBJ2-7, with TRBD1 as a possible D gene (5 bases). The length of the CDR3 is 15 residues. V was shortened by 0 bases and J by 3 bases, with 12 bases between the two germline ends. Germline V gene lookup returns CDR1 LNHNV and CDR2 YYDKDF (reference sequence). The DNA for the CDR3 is TGTGCCACCAGCAGAGATCGCTTAGGGGTCTACGAGCAGTACTTC. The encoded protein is CATSRDRLGVYEQYF.

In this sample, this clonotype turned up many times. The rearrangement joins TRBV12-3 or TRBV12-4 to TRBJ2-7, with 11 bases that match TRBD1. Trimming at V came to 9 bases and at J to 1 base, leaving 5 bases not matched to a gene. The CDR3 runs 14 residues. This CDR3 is CASGQGAASYEQYF. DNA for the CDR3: TGTGCCAGTGGACAGGGGGCAGCTTCCTACGAGCAGTACTTC.

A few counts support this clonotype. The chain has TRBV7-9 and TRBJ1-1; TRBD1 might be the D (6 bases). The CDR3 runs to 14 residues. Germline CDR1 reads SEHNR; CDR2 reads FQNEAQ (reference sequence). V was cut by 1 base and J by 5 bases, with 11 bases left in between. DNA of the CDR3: TGTGCCAGCAGCTTAGATGGGGGGCAAACTGAAGCTTTCTTT. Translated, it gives CASSLDGGQTEAFF.

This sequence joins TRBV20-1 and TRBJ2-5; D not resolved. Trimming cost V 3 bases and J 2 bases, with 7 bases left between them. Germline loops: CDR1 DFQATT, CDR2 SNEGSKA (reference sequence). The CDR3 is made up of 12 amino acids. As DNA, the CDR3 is TGCAGTGCTAGCCTGGATCAAGAGACCCAGTACTTC. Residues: CSASLDQETQYF.

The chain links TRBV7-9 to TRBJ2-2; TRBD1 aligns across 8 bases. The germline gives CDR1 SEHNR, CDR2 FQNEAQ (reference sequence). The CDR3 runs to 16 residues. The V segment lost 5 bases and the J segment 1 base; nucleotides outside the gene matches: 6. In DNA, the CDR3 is TGTGCCAGCAGCGCCCCCGGGACAGGGAACACCGGGGAGCTGTTTTTT. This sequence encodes CASSAPGTGNTGELFF.

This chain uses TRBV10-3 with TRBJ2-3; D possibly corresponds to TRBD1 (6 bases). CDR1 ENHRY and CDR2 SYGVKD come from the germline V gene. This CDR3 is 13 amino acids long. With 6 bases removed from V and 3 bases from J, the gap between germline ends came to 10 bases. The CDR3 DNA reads TGTGCCATCAGGGACCAGGGGACAGATACGCAGTATTTT. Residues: CAIRDQGTDTQYF.